Listed here is a single T cell receptor beta chain. This may be a read error: a much more frequent sequence differs by one nucleotide. A single record per CDR3 protein comes from TCRdb applying MiXCR to the reads. The sample lists nearly 450,000 distinct CDR3 sequences; 30% to 40% were seen once. CDR1 and CDR2 (germline): SGHVS, FNYEAQ. This CDR3 has 16 amino acids. The entry originates in a study of T cell repertoires in cytomegalovirus infection. The V gene is TRBV7-6, the J gene TRBJ2-2; a weak D match, TRBD1 (6 bases). Sequencing used PBMCs. The sequence was collected from a human donor in good health (CMV status not recorded). Some clones in this sample may be carry-over from other donors' samples. The DNA for the CDR3 is TGTGCTAGCAGCCTACAGTCGGGACACACAATTGGGAAGCTGTTTTTT. Translation: CASSLQSGHTIGKLFF.